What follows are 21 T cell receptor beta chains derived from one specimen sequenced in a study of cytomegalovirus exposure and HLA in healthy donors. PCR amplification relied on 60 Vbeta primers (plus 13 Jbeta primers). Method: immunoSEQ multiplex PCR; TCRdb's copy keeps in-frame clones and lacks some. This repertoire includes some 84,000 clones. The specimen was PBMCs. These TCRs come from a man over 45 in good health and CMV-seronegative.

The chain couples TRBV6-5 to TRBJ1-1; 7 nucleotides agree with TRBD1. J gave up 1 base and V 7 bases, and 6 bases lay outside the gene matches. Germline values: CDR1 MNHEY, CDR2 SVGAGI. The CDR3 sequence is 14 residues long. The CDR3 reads CASIQNRGNTEAFF. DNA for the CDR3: TGTGCCAGCATCCAGAACAGGGGGAACACTGAAGCTTTCTTT.

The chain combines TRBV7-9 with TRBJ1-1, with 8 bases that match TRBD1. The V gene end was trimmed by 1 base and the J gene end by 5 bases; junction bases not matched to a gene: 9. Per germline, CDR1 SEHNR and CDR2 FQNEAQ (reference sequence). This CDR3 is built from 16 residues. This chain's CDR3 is CASSLGNTGGRTEAFF. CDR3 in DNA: TGTGCCAGCAGCTTAGGCAATACAGGGGGTAGGACTGAAGCTTTCTTT.

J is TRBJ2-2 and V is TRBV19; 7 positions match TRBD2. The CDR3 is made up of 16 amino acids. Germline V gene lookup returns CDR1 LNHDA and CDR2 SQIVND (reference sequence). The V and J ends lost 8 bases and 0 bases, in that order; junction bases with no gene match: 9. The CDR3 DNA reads TGTGCCAGTGGGAAAGGGAGGGGAACGAACACCGGGGAGCTGTTTTTT. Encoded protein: CASGKGRGTNTGELFF.

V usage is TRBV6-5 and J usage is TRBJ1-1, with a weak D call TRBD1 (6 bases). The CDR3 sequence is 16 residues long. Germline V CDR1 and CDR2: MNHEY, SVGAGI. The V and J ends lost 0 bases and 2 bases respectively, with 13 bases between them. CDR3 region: CASSYSRGLGNTEAFF. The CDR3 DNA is TGTGCCAGCAGTTACTCGAGGGGGTTAGGCAACACTGAAGCTTTCTTT.

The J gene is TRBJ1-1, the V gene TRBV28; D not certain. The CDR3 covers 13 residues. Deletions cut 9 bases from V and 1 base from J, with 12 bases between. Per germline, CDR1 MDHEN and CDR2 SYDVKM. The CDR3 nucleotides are TGTGCCAGTGTTTTAACAGCGAACACTGAAGCTTTCTTT. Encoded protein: CASVLTANTEAFF.

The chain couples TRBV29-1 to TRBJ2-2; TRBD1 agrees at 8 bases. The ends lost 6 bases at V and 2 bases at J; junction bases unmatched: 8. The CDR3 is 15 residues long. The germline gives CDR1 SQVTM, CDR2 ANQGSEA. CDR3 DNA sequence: TGCAGCGTAGTGACAGGGGAGAAAAACACCGGGGAGCTGTTTTTT. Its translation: CSVVTGEKNTGELFF.

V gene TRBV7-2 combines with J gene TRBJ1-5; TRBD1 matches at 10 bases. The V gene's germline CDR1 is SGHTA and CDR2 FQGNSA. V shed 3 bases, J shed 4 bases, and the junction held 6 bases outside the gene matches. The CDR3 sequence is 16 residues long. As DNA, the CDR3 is TGTGCCAGCAGCTTTACGGGGGGACAGGGGAATCAGCCCCAGCATTTT. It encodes CASSFTGGQGNQPQHF.

CDR3 residues: CASSFGDRGSTRELFF. The CDR3 DNA reads as TGTGCCAGCAGTTTTGGGGACAGGGGGTCGACCAGGGAGCTGTTTTTT. The V call is TRBV28, the J call TRBJ2-2; TRBD1 matches 11 bases. CDR3 length: 16 residues. The germline gives CDR1 MDHEN, CDR2 SYDVKM. V gave up 3 bases and J gave up 9 bases; unmatched junction bases: 9. Based on the CDR3 plus reference TRBV28 and TRBJ2-2, the full variable domain is DVKVTQSSRYLVKRTGEKVFLECVQDMDHENMFWYRQDPGLGLRLIYFSYDVKMKEKGDIPEGYSVSREKKERFSLILESASTNQTSMYLCASSFGDRGSTRELFFGEGSRLTVL.

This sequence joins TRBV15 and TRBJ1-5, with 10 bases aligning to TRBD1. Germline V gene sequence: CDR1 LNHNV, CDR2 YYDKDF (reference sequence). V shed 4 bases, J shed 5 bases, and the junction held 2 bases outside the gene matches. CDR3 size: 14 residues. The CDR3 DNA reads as TGTGCCACCAGCACCGGACAGGGGGATCAGCCCCAGCATTTT. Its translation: CATSTGQGDQPQHF.

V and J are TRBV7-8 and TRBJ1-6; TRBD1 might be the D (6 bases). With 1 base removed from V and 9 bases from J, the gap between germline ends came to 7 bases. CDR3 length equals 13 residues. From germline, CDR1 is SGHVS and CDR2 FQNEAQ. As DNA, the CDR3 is TGTGCCAGCAGCTTAGTAGGGGGTTCACCCCTCCACTTT. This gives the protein CASSLVGGSPLHF.

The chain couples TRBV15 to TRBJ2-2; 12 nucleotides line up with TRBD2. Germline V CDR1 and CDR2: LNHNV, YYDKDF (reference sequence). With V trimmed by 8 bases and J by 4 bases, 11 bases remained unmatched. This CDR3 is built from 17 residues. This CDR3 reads CATGKIGLAGSTGELFF. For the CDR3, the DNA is TGTGCCACCGGGAAGATTGGACTAGCGGGGAGCACCGGGGAGCTGTTTTTT.

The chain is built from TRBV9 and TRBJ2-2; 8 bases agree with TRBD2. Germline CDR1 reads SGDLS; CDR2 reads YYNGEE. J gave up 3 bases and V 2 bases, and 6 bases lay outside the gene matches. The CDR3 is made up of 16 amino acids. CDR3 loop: CASSVGGGRYTGELFF. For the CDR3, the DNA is TGTGCCAGCAGCGTCGGGGGGGGCCGGTACACCGGGGAGCTGTTTTTT. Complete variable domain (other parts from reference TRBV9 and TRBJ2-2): DSGVTQTPKHLITATGQRVTLRCSPRSGDLSVYWYQQSLDQGLQFLIQYYNGEERAKGNILERFSAQQFPDLHSELNLSSLELGDSALYFCASSVGGGRYTGELFFGEGSRLTVL.

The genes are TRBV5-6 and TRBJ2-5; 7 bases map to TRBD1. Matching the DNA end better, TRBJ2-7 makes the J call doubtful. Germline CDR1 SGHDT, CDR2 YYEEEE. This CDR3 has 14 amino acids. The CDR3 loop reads CASSLRDSLYEQYF. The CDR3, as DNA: TGTGCCAGCAGCCTCCGGGACAGCCTTTACGAGCAGTACTTC.

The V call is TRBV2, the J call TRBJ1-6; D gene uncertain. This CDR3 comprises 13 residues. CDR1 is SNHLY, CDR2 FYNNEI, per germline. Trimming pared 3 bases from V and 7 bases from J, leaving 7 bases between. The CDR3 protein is CASSDMLNSPLHF. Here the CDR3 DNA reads TGTGCCAGCAGTGACATGTTGAATTCACCCCTCCACTTT.

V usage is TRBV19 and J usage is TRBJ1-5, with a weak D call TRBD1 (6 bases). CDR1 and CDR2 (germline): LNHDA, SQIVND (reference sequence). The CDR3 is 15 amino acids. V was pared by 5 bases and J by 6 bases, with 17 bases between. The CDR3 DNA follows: TGTGCCAGTAGTCCAGGGGCCGGCTGGGGTCAGCCCCAGCATTTT. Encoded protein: CASSPGAGWGQPQHF.

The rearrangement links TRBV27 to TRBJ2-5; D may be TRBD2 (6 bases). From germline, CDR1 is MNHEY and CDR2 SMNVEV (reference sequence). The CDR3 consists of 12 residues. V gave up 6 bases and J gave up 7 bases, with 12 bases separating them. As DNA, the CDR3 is TGTGCCAGCAGCATCCCCGGGGGGACCCAGTACTTC. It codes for CASSIPGGTQYF.

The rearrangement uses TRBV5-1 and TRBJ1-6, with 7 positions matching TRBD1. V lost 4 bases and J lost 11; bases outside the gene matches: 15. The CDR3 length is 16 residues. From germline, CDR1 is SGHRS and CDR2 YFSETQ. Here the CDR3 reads CASSLGQVPLETPLHF. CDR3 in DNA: TGCGCCAGCAGCCTAGGACAGGTGCCCTTGGAAACACCCCTCCACTTT.

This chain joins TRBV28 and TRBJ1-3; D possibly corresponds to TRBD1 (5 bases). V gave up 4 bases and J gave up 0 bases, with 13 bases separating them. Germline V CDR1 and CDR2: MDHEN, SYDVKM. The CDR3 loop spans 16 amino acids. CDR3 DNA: TGTGCCAGCAGTTCCCTGGACACGAGCTCTGGAAACACCATATATTTT. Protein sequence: CASSSLDTSSGNTIYF.

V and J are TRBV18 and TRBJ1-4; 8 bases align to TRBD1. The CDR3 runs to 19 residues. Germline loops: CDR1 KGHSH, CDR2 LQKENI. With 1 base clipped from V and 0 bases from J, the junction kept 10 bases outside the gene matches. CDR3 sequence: CASSPRDGTGYATNEKLFF. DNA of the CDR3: TGTGCCAGCTCACCACGGGACGGGACAGGATATGCAACTAATGAAAAACTGTTTTTT.

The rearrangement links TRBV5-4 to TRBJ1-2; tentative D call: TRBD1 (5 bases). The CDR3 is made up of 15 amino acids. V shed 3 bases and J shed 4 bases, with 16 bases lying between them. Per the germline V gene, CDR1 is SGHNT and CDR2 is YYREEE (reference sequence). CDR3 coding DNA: TGTGCCAGCAGCTCGGATTTCGGGGGTGGCTATGGCTACACCTTC. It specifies CASSSDFGGGYGYTF.

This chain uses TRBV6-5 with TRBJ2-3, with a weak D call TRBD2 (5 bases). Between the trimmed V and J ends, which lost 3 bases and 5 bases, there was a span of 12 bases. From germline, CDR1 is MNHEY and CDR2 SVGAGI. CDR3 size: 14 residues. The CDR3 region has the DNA TGTGCCAGCAGTTATCTTAGCGTGGAAGATACGCAGTATTTT. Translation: CASSYLSVEDTQYF.